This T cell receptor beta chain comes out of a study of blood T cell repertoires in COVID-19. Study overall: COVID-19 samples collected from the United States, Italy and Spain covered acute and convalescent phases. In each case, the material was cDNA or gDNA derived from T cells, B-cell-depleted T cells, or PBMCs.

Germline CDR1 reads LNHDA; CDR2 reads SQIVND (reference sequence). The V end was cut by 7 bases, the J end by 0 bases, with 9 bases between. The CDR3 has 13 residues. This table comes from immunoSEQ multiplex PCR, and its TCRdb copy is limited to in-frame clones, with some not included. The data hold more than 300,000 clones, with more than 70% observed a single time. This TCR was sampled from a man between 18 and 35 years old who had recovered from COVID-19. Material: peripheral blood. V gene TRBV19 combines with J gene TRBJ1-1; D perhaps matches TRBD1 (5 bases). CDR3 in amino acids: CASMKGVNTEAFF. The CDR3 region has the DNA TGTGCCAGTATGAAAGGGGTGAACACTGAAGCTTTCTTT.